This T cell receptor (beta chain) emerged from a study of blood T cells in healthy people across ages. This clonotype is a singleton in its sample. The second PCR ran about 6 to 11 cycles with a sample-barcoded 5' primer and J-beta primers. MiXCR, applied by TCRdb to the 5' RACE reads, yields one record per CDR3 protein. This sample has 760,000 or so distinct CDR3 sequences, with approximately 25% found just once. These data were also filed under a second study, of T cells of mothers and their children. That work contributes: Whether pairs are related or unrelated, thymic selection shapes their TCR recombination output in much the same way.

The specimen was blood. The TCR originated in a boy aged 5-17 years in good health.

The CDR3 region has the DNA TGTGCCAGCAGCGTAGCTGACAGCATGAGCACTGAAGCTTTCTTT. It yields the protein CASSVADSMSTEAFF. J is TRBJ1-1 and V is TRBV9; D may be TRBD1 (5 bases). The CDR3 is 15 amino acids. Trimming cost V 0 bases and J 4 bases, with 13 bases left between them. CDR1 is SGDLS, CDR2 YYNGEE, per germline.